The 14 T cell receptor beta chains presented below share a single source sample, sequenced in a study of cytomegalovirus exposure and HLA in healthy donors. The PCR had 60 Vbeta and 13 Jbeta primers. Here immunoSEQ multiplex PCR was the method, and the copy in TCRdb shows in-frame clones only, minus some. The sample records fewer than 200,000 clones, around 81% being singletons. Sequences were obtained from PBMCs. These receptors came from a woman aged 30 to 39 in good health and CMV-seronegative.

CDR3 in amino acids: CATSSTDRAYEQYF. In DNA, the CDR3 is TGTGCCACCAGCTCTACGGACAGGGCCTACGAGCAGTACTTC. J is TRBJ2-5 and V is TRBV15, with TRBD1 matching 8 bases. The J call is uncertain, as TRBJ2-7 better fits the DNA end. This CDR3 comprises 14 residues. Germline V gene sequence: CDR1 LNHNV, CDR2 YYDKDF (reference sequence).

The V call is TRBV2, the J call TRBJ2-1, with TRBD1 as a possible D gene (6 bases). Germline V gene data show CDR1 as SNHLY and CDR2 as FYNNEI. Deletions cut 4 bases from V and 6 bases from J, with 28 bases between. The CDR3 loop spans 19 amino acids. The CDR3 sequence is CASSGWAGVTSLASNEQFF. As DNA, the CDR3 is TGTGCCAGCAGTGGGTGGGCAGGGGTAACGTCTTTGGCTTCCAATGAGCAGTTCTTC.

This chain links TRBV7-9 with TRBJ1-1; no firm D call. Germline CDR1 SEHNR, CDR2 FQNEAQ (reference sequence). The CDR3 has 16 residues. Trimming removed 4 bases from V and 7 bases from J, with 22 bases in between. This chain's CDR3 is CASSSRVKPEGSEAFF. In DNA form, the CDR3 reads TGTGCCAGCAGCTCCCGAGTCAAACCAGAAGGGAGTGAAGCTTTCTTT.

This chain uses TRBV2 with TRBJ2-7; 8 nucleotides line up with TRBD1. The CDR3 is 12 residues long. The J segment lost 6 bases and the V segment lost 6 bases, leaving 4 bases of the junction unmatched. The germline gives CDR1 SNHLY, CDR2 FYNNEI. As DNA, the CDR3 is TGTGCCAGCAGAGGACAGGGAGGCGAGCAGTACTTC. Residues: CASRGQGGEQYF.

This clone was seen a single time. The V and J genes are TRBV6-6 and TRBJ2-5; the D gene is possibly TRBD2 (6 bases). CDR1 MNHNY and CDR2 SVGAGI come from the germline V gene (reference sequence). This CDR3 is 16 amino acids long. V was trimmed by 0 bases and J by 4 bases, leaving 15 bases between them. In DNA form, the CDR3 reads TGTGCCAGCAGTTACTCTGGCGGGGTGGGAGGAGAGACCCAGTACTTC. It is translated as CASSYSGGVGGETQYF.

The V and J genes are TRBV2 and TRBJ1-5; 7 bases map to TRBD1. There are 16 residues in the CDR3. After removal of 6 bases from V and 1 base from J, the junction contained 9 bases not matched to a gene. Germline-derived CDR1 and CDR2 are SNHLY and FYNNEI. The CDR3 DNA follows: TGTGCCAGCAGGGGACAGCCGCAAACGAGCAATCAGCCCCAGCATTTT. Translating it yields CASRGQPQTSNQPQHF.

The J gene is TRBJ2-7, the V gene TRBV5-5, with TRBD1 matching over 9 bases. The CDR3 runs 16 residues. CDR1 and CDR2 (germline): SGHKS, YYEKEE (reference sequence). The V segment lost 4 bases and the J segment 5 bases; nucleotides outside the gene matches: 13. CDR3 loop: CASSQLGTGSLHEQYF. The DNA of the CDR3 is TGTGCCAGCAGCCAACTCGGGACAGGGAGTCTTCACGAGCAGTACTTC.

The chain employs TRBV9 and TRBJ1-2, with 7 bases aligning to TRBD1. V lost 3 bases to trimming and J lost 0 bases; unmatched junction nucleotides: 5. From germline, CDR1 is SGDLS and CDR2 YYNGEE. The CDR3 sequence is 15 residues long. The CDR3 is CASSGGTESNYGYTF. The CDR3 DNA sequence: TGTGCCAGCAGCGGTGGGACAGAATCTAACTATGGCTACACCTTC. The full variable domain, its missing parts supplied by reference TRBV9 and TRBJ1-2, is DSGVTQTPKHLITATGQRVTLRCSPRSGDLSVYWYQQSLDQGLQFLIQYYNGEERAKGNILERFSAQQFPDLHSELNLSSLELGDSALYFCASSGGTESNYGYTFGSGTRLTVV.

This clone was recorded a few times. The chain carries TRBV19 and TRBJ1-5; D ambiguous. The V end lost 7 bases, the J end lost 15 bases, and 19 bases lay between the germline ends. Germline V gives CDR1 LNHDA, CDR2 SQIVND (reference sequence). The CDR3 length is 12 residues. CDR3 in DNA: TGTGCCAGTACGAGTAATTGGAGGGAGTGGCATTTT. As protein: CASTSNWREWHF. Variable domain in full (rest from reference TRBV19 and TRBJ1-5): DGGITQSPKYLFRKEGQNVTLSCEQNLNHDAMYWYRQDPGQGLRLIYYSQIVNDFQKGDIAEGYSVSREKKESFPLTVTSAQKNPTAFYLCASTSNWREWHFGDGTRLSIL.

This clone showed up just a few times. This chain connects TRBV19 to TRBJ1-4; TRBD1 aligns across 7 bases. CDR3 length: 15 amino acids. J gave up 5 bases and V 8 bases, and 11 bases lay outside the gene matches. Germline values: CDR1 LNHDA, CDR2 SQIVND (reference sequence). DNA of the CDR3: TGTGCCAGTTATAAGGACAGGCCGAGAAATGAAAAACTGTTTTTT. It yields the protein CASYKDRPRNEKLFF.

This sequence joins TRBV10-1 and TRBJ2-7; TRBD1 aligns across 11 bases. The CDR3 sequence is 15 residues long. Looked up from germline, CDR1 is WNHNN and CDR2 is SYGVQD (reference sequence). V gave up 3 bases and J gave up 2 bases; unmatched junction bases: 3. The CDR3 region has the DNA TGCGCCAGCAGTGAAGGGACAGGGGGAACCTACGAGCAGTACTTC. Protein sequence: CASSEGTGGTYEQYF.

This rearrangement joins TRBV6-6 to TRBJ2-5; 7 bases match TRBD2. Trimming removed 2 bases from V and 4 bases from J; junction bases left unmatched: 10. CDR1 is MNHNY and CDR2 is SVGAGI in the germline V gene (reference sequence). The CDR3 sequence is 16 residues long. The CDR3 bases are TGTGCCAGCAGTTACGGAGGCGGGGGTGAGGGAGAGACCCAGTACTTC. Residues: CASSYGGGGEGETQYF.

The chain combines TRBV7-9 with TRBJ1-5, with D perhaps matching TRBD1 (5 bases). The CDR3 length is 15 residues. Trimming took off 3 bases at V and 2 bases at J, with 11 bases between the two ends. In germline, CDR1 is SEHNR, CDR2 FQNEAQ (reference sequence). The DNA for the CDR3 is TGTGCCAGCAGCTTCGTTGGAGGGGGCAATCAGCCCCAGCATTTT. Its translation: CASSFVGGGNQPQHF.

V is TRBV2 and J is TRBJ1-5; TRBD1 matches at 9 bases. Germline V gene sequence: CDR1 SNHLY, CDR2 FYNNEI. Trimming removed 6 bases from V and 4 bases from J; junction bases left unmatched: 4. CDR3 size: 14 residues. In DNA, the CDR3 is TGTGCCAGCAGCCGGGACAGGGAAAATCAGCCCCAGCATTTT. Protein sequence: CASSRDRENQPQHF.